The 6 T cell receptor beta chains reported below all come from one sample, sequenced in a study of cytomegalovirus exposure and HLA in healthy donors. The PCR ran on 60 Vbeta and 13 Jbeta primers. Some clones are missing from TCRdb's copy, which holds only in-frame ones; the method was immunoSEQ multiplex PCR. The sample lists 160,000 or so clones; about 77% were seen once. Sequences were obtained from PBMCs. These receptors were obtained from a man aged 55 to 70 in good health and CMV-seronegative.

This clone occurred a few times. CDR3 bases: TGTGCCAGCAGTTCACCGGGACAGGGTTACACTGAAGCTTTCTTT. It is translated as CASSSPGQGYTEAFF. This chain joins TRBV5-4 and TRBJ1-1, with TRBD1 matching over 9 bases. Germline CDR1 and CDR2: SGHNT and YYREEE (reference sequence). Losses at the gene ends were 5 bases for V and 3 bases for J; bases not matched to a gene: 8. The CDR3 totals 15 residues.

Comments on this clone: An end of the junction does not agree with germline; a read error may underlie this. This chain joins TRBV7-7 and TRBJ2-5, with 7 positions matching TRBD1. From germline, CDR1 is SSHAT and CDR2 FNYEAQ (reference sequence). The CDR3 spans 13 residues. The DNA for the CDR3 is TGTGCTAGCAGCCTGGGGACAGAAGAGACCCAGTACTTC. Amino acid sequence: CASSLGTEETQYF.

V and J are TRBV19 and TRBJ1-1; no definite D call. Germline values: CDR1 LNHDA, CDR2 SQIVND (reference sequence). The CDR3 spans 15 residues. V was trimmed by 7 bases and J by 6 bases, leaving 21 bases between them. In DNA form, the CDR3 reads TGTGCCAGTACCAAACCCCGGATCGGGAGCGCTGAAGCTTTCTTT. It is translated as CASTKPRIGSAEAFF.

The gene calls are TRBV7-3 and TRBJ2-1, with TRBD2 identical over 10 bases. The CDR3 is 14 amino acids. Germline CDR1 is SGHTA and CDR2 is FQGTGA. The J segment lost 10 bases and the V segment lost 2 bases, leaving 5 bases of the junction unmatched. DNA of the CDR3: TGTGCCAGCAGCTTAGGGACTAGCGCCGGCGAGCAGTTCTTC. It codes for CASSLGTSAGEQFF.

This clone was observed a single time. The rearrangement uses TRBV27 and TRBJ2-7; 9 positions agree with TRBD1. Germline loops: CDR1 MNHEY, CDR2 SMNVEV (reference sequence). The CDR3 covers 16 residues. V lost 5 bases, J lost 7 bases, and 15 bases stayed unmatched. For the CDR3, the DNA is TGTGCCAGCAGTCCTAGAGCCGGGACAGGGCCGGGTGAGCAGTACTTC. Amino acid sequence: CASSPRAGTGPGEQYF.

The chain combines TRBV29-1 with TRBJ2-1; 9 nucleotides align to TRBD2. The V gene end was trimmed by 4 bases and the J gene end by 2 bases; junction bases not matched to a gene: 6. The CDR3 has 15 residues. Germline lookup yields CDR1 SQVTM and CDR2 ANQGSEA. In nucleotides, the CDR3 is TGCAGCGTTGGACCCCGCGGGAGGGCCTACAATGAGCAGTTCTTC. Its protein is CSVGPRGRAYNEQFF.